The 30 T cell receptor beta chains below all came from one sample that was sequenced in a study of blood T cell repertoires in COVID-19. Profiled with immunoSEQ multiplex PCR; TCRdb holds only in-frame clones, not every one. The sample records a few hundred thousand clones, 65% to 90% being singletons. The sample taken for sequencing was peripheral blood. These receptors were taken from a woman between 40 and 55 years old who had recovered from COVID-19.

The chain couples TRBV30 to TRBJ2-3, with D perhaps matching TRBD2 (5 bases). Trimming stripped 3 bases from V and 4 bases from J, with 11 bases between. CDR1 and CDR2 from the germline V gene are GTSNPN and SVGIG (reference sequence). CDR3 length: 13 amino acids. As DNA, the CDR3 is TGTGCCTGGAGCTTTACCGGGGCAGATACGCAGTATTTT. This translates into CAWSFTGADTQYF.

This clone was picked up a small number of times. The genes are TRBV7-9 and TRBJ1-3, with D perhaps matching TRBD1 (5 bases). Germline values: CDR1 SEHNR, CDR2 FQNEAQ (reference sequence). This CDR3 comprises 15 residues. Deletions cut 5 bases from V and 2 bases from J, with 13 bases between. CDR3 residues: CASSPRIGAGNTIYF. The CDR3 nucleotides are TGTGCCAGCAGCCCTAGGATAGGGGCTGGAAACACCATATATTTT.

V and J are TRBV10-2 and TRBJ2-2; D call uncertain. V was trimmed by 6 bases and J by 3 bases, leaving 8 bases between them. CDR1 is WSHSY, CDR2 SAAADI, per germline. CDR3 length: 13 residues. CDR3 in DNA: TGCGCCAGCAGAGAGATAGACACCGGGGAGCTGTTTTTT. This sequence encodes CASREIDTGELFF.

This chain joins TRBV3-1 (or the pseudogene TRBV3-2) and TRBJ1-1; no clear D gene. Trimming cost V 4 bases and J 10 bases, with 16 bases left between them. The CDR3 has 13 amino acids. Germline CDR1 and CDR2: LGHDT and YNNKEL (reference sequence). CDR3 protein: CASSPRRWAGAFF. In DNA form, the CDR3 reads TGTGCCAGCAGCCCCCGGCGTTGGGCCGGAGCTTTCTTT.

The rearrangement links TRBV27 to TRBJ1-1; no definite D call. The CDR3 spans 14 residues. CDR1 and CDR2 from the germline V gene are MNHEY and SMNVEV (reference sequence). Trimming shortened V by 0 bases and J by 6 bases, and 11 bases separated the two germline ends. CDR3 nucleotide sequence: TGTGCCAGCAGTTTATCGAGGGAGCAACCTGAAGCTTTCTTT. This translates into CASSLSREQPEAFF.

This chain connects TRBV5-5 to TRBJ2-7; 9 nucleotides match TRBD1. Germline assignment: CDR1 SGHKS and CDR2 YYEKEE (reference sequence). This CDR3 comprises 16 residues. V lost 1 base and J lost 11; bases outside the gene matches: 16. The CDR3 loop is CASSLLLRDRAREEYF. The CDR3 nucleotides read TGTGCCAGCAGCTTGTTACTCCGGGACAGGGCCCGTGAAGAGTACTTC.

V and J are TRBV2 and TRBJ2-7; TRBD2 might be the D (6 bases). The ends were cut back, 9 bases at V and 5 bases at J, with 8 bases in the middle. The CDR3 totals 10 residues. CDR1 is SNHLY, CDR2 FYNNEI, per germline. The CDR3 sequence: CASTGDEQYF. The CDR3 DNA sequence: TGTGCCAGTACGGGGGACGAGCAGTACTTC.

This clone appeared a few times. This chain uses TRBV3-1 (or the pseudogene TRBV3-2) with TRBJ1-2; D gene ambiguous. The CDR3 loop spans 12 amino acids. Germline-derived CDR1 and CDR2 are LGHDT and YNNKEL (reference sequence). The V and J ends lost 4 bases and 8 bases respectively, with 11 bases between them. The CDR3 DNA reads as TGTGCCAGCAGCCCTTATGGGCGAGGCTACACCTTC. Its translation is CASSPYGRGYTF.

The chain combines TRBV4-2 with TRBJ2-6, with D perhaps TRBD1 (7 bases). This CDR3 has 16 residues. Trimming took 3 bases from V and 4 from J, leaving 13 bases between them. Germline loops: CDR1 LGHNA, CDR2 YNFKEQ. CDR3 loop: CASSQEGTAGANVLTF. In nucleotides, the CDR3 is TGTGCCAGCAGCCAGGAGGGGACAGCAGGGGCCAACGTCCTGACTTTC.

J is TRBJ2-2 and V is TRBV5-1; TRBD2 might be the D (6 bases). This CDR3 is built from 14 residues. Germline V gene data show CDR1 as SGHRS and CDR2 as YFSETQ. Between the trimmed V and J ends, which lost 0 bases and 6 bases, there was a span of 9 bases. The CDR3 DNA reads TGCGCCAGCAGCTTGGTGGGAGGCGCCGGGGAGCTGTTTTTT. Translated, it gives CASSLVGGAGELFF.

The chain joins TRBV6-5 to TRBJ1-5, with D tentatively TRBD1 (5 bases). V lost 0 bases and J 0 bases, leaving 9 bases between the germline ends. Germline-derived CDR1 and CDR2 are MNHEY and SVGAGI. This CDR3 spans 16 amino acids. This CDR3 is CASSYSTALSNQPQHF. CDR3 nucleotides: TGTGCCAGCAGTTACTCGACAGCGCTTAGCAATCAGCCCCAGCATTTT.

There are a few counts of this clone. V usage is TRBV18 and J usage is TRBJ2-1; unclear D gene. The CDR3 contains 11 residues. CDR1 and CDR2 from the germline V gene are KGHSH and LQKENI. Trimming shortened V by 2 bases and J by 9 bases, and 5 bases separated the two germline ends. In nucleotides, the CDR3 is TGTGCCAGCTCACCAGTCTCTGAGCAGTTCTTC. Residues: CASSPVSEQFF.

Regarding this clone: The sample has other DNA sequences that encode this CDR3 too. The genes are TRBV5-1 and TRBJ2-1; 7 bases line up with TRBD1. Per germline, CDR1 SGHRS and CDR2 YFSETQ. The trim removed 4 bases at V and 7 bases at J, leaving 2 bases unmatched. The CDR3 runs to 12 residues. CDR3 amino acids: CASSRQGNEQFF. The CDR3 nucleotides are TGCGCCAGCAGCCGACAGGGTAATGAGCAGTTCTTC.

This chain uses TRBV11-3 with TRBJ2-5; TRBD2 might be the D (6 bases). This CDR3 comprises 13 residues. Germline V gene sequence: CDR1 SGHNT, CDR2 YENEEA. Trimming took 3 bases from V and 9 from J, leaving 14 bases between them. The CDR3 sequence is CASSLAGGRAQYF. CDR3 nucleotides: TGTGCCAGCAGCTTGGCAGGAGGGCGGGCCCAGTACTTC. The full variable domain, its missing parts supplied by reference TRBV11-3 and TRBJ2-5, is EAGVVQSPRYKIIEKKQPVAFWCNPISGHNTLYWYLQNLGQGPELLIRYENEEAVDDSQLPKDRFSAERLKGVDSTLKIQPAELGDSAVYLCASSLAGGRAQYFGPGTRLLVL.

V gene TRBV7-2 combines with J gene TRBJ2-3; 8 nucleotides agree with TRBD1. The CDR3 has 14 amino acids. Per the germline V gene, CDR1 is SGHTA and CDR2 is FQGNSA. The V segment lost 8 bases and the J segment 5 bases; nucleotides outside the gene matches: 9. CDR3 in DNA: TGTGCCAGCTCCGGACAGGGCCGGGGAGATACGCAGTATTTT. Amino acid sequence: CASSGQGRGDTQYF.

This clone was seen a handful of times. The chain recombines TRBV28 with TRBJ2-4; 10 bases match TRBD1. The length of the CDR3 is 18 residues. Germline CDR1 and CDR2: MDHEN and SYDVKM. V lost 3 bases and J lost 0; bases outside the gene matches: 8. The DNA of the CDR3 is TGTGCCAGCAGTTTCTGGACAGGGGGAGAACTAGCCAAAAACATTCAGTACTTC. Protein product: CASSFWTGGELAKNIQYF.

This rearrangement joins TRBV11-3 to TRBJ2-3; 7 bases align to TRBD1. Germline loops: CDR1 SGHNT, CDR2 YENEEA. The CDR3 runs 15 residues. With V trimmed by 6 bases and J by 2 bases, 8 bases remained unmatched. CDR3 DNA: TGTGCCAGCAGACGAGGACAGGCGGACACAGATACGCAGTATTTT. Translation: CASRRGQADTDTQYF.

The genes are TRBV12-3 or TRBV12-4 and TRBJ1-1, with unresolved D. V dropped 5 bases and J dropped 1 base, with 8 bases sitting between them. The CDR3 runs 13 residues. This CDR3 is CASSGRENTEAFF. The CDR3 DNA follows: TGTGCCAGCAGTGGACGGGAGAACACTGAAGCTTTCTTT.

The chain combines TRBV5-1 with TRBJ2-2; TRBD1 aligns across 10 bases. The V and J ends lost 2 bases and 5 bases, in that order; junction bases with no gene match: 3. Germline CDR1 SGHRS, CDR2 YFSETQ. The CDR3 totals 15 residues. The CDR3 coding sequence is TGCGCCAGCAGCTTCGGACAGGGGGATACCGGGGAGCTGTTTTTT. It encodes CASSFGQGDTGELFF.

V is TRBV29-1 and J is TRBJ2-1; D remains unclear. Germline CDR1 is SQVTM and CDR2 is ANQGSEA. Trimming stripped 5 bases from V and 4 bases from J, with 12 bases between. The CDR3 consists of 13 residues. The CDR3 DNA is TGCAGCGTTCAACCTTCCGGGTACAATGAGCAGTTCTTC. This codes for CSVQPSGYNEQFF.

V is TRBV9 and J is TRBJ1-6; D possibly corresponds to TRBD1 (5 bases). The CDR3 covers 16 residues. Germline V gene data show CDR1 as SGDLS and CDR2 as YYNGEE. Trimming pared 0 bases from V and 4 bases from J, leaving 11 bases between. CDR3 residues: CASSVEGGAYNSPLHF. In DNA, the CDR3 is TGTGCCAGCAGCGTAGAGGGAGGGGCATATAATTCACCCCTCCACTTT.

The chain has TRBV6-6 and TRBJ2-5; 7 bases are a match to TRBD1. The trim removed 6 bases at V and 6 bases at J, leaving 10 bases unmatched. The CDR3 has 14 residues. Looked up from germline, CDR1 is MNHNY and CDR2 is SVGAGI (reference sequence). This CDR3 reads CASRYPGTEKTQYF. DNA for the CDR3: TGTGCCAGCAGATACCCCGGGACAGAAAAGACCCAGTACTTC.

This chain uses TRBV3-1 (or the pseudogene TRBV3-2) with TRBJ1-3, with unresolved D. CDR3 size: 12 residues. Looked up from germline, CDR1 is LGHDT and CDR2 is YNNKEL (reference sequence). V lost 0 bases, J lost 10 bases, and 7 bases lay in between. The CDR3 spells CASSQDRATIYF. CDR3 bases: TGTGCCAGCAGCCAAGATCGCGCGACCATATATTTT.

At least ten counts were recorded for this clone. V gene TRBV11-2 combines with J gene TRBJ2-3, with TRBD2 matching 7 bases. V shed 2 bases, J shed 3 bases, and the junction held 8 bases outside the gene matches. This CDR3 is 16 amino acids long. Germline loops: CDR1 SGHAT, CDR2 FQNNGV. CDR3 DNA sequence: TGTGCCAGCAGCTTATTTGCGACTAGCCCTACAGATACGCAGTATTTT. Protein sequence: CASSLFATSPTDTQYF.

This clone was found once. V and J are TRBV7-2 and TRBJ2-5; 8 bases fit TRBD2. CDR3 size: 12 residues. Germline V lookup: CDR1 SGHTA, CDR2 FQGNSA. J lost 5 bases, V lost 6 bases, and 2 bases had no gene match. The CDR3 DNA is TGTGCCAGCAGGACTAGCGTTGAGACCCAGTACTTC. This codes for CASRTSVETQYF.

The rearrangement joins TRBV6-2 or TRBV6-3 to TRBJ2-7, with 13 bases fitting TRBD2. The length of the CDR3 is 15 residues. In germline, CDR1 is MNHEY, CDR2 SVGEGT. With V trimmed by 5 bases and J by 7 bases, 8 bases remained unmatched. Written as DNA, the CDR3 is TGTGCCAGCAGTCGGACTAGCGGGGGCCAGGGGGAGCAGTACTTC. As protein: CASSRTSGGQGEQYF.

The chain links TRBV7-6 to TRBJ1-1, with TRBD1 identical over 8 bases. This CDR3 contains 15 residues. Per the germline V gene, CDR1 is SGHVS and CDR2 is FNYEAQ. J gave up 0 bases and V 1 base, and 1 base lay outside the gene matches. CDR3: CASSLGTGMNTEAFF. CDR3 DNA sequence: TGTGCCAGCAGCTTAGGGACAGGGATGAACACTGAAGCTTTCTTT.

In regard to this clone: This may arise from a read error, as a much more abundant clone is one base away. The CDR3 loop is CASSRGTDYEQYF. Written as DNA, the CDR3 is TGTGCCAGCAGCCGCGGGACAGACTACGAGCAGTACTTC. V usage is TRBV3-1 (or the pseudogene TRBV3-2) and J usage is TRBJ2-7; D is perhaps TRBD1 (7 bases). The CDR3 runs 13 residues. V lost 4 bases and J lost 3, with 10 bases in between. Germline lookup yields CDR1 LGHDT and CDR2 YNNKEL (reference sequence).

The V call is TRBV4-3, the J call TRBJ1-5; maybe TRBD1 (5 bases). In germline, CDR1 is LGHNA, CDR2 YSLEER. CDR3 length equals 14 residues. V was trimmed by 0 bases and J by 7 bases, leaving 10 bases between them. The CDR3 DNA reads TGCGCCAGCAGCCAAGATTTAGGGGTCCAGCCCCAGCATTTT. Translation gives CASSQDLGVQPQHF.

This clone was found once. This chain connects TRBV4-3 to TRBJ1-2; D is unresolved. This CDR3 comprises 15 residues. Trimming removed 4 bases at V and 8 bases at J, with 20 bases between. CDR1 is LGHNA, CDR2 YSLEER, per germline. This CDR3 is CASSLFLGEVSGYTF. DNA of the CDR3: TGCGCCAGCAGCCTATTCCTCGGGGAAGTAAGCGGCTACACCTTC.